This TCR beta chain was captured in a study of post-analysis software for immune sequencing data (dated by TCRdb to between 2015 and 2016). With regard to the full study: Recorded disease courses included relapsing-remitting, secondary progressive and progressive-relapsing multiple sclerosis, with some patients lacking subtype annotation. Patient repertoires were compared against roughly 12 previously published healthy control repertoires from donors aged roughly 6 to 26 years. A subset of samples was prepared in parallel using single-end sample barcoding, then pooled and co-amplified after Illumina adapter ligation.

Overall results and qualifications from the work: A handful of TRBV segments, including TRBV5-6, TRBV5-1 and TRBV20-1, were significantly more frequent in patients than controls. The multiple sclerosis patient group was slightly younger than the control group. Strong co-clustering of samples prepared in the same batch was shown by direct clustering with F measure, prompting a batch-effect correction. Multiple sclerosis patients had significantly lower normalized Chao1 diversity than controls, a result that suggests substantial peripheral T-cell clonal expansion.

Library prep was done by PCR. The sequencer was an Illumina HiSeq 2500. Unique molecular identifiers were incorporated into TCR beta cDNA libraries to reduce PCR and sequencing biases. Per 1 to 10 million input T cells, some 500,000 cDNA molecules were obtained, such that each molecule approximated one T cell. The same protocol used for the earlier healthy control dataset was applied to prepare and sequence the patient libraries. Within a given batch, samples were prepared together, multiplexed and sequenced on the same HiSeq lane. Turning to the authors' computational methods: MIGEC handled the raw barcoded reads, throwing out single-read molecular identifier groups before consensus assembly and CDR3 extraction. VDJtools was used for post-analysis of the clonotype tables, with diversity normalized by down-sampling every dataset to the smallest sample size. To correct batch-related cross-sample contamination, repertoire overlap clustering matched CDR3 amino acid sequences but not nucleotide sequences. TCRdb's own reprocessing of the public reads used fastp at Q25 and MiXCR and kept productive beta chains. CDR3 protein duplicates are merged, each entry listing the most common genes and DNA. TCRdb's processing, not the study's, gives the V and J calls here. The sample profile shows roughly 670,000 distinct CDR3 sequences; approximately 60% of them were found once. About 11% of the sample is held by the ten biggest clonotypes.

On this clonotype itself: It lacks a known antigen. Base qualities were left out, and no much larger clone turns up one base away.

TCR beta repertoires were profiled from peripheral blood of 13 young patients with multiple sclerosis to demonstrate the VDJtools post-analysis software. The multiple sclerosis patients were children and adolescents ranging in age from roughly 6 to 15 years. The CDR3 goes from the cysteine to the phenylalanine over 16 residues. Only CDR3 DNA is held: 48 bases, read in frame from base 1. CDR1 and CDR2, per the germline V gene (reference sequence), are SEHNR and FQNEAQ. In this chain, TRBV7-9 is recombined with TRBJ2-4; 7 bases in between match TRBD2. The J call may be incorrect, as the DNA end agrees better with TRBJ2-7. The source is a girl aged 2-10 years with multiple sclerosis. What was sequenced was blood. The CDR3 has the sequence CASSPIRGREIDEQYF. In nucleotide form, the sequence is TGTGCCAGCAGCCCGATCCGTGGGCGGGAGATCGACGAGCAGTACTTC.